Presented here are 17 T cell receptor beta chains from one specimen sequenced in a study of cytomegalovirus exposure and HLA in healthy donors. With 60 Vbeta and 13 Jbeta primers, the PCR was carried out. The method was immunoSEQ multiplex PCR; TCRdb's version includes in-frame clones alone and lacks a portion of them. The sample carries more than 95,000 clones, 55% to 75% recorded once. The specimen sequenced was PBMCs. These receptors all stem from a middle-aged woman in good health and CMV-seropositive.

This clone was detected only a few times. CDR3 protein: CASSLGLGGHTYGYTF. CDR3 bases: TGTGCCAGCAGCTTGGGACTGGGGGGTCACACCTATGGCTACACCTTC. The chain is built from TRBV5-4 and TRBJ1-2; D may be TRBD1 (5 bases). Germline-derived CDR1 and CDR2 are SGHNT and YYREEE (reference sequence). The CDR3 has 16 residues. V was cut by 0 bases and J by 4 bases, with 16 bases left in between.

This chain connects TRBV5-4 to TRBJ2-7, with 8 bases that match TRBD2. Germline assignment: CDR1 SGHNT and CDR2 YYREEE (reference sequence). This CDR3 is built from 14 residues. J lost 6 bases, V lost 4 bases, and 9 bases had no gene match. CDR3 in amino acids: CASSASGTRSEQYF. The CDR3 DNA reads as TGTGCCAGCAGCGCATCCGGGACTAGGAGCGAGCAGTACTTC.

This clone was recorded a few times. The CDR3 protein is CASSQSGRFYEQYF. The DNA for the CDR3 is TGTGCCAGCAGCCAAAGCGGGAGGTTCTACGAGCAGTACTTC. This chain uses TRBV28 with TRBJ2-7; 9 bases agree with TRBD2. The J segment lost 3 bases and the V segment lost 6 bases, leaving 6 bases of the junction unmatched. This CDR3 has 14 residues. Germline V gene data show CDR1 as MDHEN and CDR2 as SYDVKM.

V and J are TRBV7-2 and TRBJ1-5; the match to TRBD1 covers 7 bases. The CDR3 has 15 residues. With V trimmed by 4 bases and J by 3 bases, 6 bases remained unmatched. CDR1 and CDR2 (germline): SGHTA, FQGNSA. CDR3 in amino acids: CASSSQTGDNQPQHF. The CDR3, as DNA: TGTGCCAGCAGCTCCCAAACAGGGGACAATCAGCCCCAGCATTTT.

In this sample, this clone turned up once. This chain uses TRBV6-5 with TRBJ1-2, with D tentatively TRBD1 (5 bases). This CDR3 region has 15 residues. V lost 0 bases, J lost 3 bases, and 11 bases lay in between. Germline V gives CDR1 MNHEY, CDR2 SVGAGI. In DNA form, the CDR3 reads TGTGCCAGCAGTTACTCGGCGACAGAAGACTATGGCTACACCTTC. Translation: CASSYSATEDYGYTF.

This chain joins TRBV19 and TRBJ2-1; D is ambiguous. V was cut by 3 bases and J by 1 base, with 10 bases left in between. There are 15 residues in the CDR3. CDR1 LNHDA and CDR2 SQIVND come from the germline V gene (reference sequence). Here the CDR3 reads CASSMIEVSYNEQFF. For the CDR3, the DNA is TGTGCCAGTAGTATGATTGAGGTTTCCTACAATGAGCAGTTCTTC.

The chain uses TRBV9 and TRBJ2-1, with 10 bases fitting TRBD1. This CDR3 comprises 15 residues. V lost 0 bases and J lost 4; bases outside the gene matches: 1. Germline CDR1 is SGDLS and CDR2 is YYNGEE. CDR3: CASSVAGQGYNEQFF. The CDR3 coding sequence is TGTGCCAGCAGCGTAGCGGGACAGGGGTACAATGAGCAGTTCTTC.

The V and J genes are TRBV7-9 and TRBJ2-1; 10 bases map to TRBD2. CDR3 length: 18 residues. V shed 4 bases and J 4 bases; nucleotides not matched to a gene: 13. Germline V CDR1 and CDR2: SEHNR, FQNEAQ (reference sequence). CDR3 region: CASSSLAAGTSAYNEQFF. The CDR3 DNA follows: TGTGCCAGCAGCTCGCTGGCCGCCGGGACTAGCGCATACAATGAGCAGTTCTTC.

The V gene is TRBV5-4, the J gene TRBJ2-7; D is perhaps TRBD2 (6 bases). The CDR3 runs to 12 residues. Germline V gene lookup returns CDR1 SGHNT and CDR2 YYREEE (reference sequence). Trimming left V 3 bases short and J 3 bases short, with 7 bases between. The DNA for the CDR3 is TGTGCCAGCAGCTCCGGGAGCTACGAGCAGTACTTC. This encodes CASSSGSYEQYF.

The rearrangement uses TRBV4-3 and TRBJ2-5; possibly TRBD1 for D (6 bases). Trimming left V 4 bases short and J 2 bases short, with 11 bases between. Per the germline V gene, CDR1 is LGHNA and CDR2 is YSLEER. This CDR3 has 14 amino acids. This CDR3 is CASSLVQGQETQYF. In DNA, the CDR3 is TGCGCCAGCAGCCTAGTCCAGGGGCAAGAGACCCAGTACTTC.

The DNA of the CDR3 is TGTGCCAGCAGTTTCATTGGGGGACTAGCGGGAGGCGGTGAGCAGTTCTTC. It codes for CASSFIGGLAGGGEQFF. V usage is TRBV28 and J usage is TRBJ2-1; 15 bases are a match to TRBD2. Per the germline V gene, CDR1 is MDHEN and CDR2 is SYDVKM. The V gene end was trimmed by 3 bases and the J gene end by 9 bases; junction bases not matched to a gene: 9. This CDR3 comprises 17 residues. The whole variable domain, remainder taken from reference TRBV28 and TRBJ2-1, is DVKVTQSSRYLVKRTGEKVFLECVQDMDHENMFWYRQDPGLGLRLIYFSYDVKMKEKGDIPEGYSVSREKKERFSLILESASTNQTSMYLCASSFIGGLAGGGEQFFGPGTRLTVL.

The genes are TRBV27 and TRBJ2-7; 9 bases agree with TRBD2. The CDR3 runs to 16 residues. Germline V gives CDR1 MNHEY, CDR2 SMNVEV (reference sequence). The junction had 11 bases not matched to a gene; V was cut back by 6 bases and J by 2 bases. CDR3 in DNA: TGTGCCAGCAGCCTCTCGGCTAGCGGGGTCCCCTACGAGCAGTACTTC. Translating it yields CASSLSASGVPYEQYF.

The J gene is TRBJ1-5, the V gene TRBV28; D is unclear. The V and J ends lost 4 bases and 5 bases respectively, with 6 bases between them. Germline loops: CDR1 MDHEN, CDR2 SYDVKM. The CDR3 has 12 residues. The CDR3 DNA reads as TGTGCCAGCAGTTATATCGATCAGCCCCAGCATTTT. It translates to CASSYIDQPQHF.

The V gene is TRBV5-4, the J gene TRBJ1-1, with 10 bases lining up with TRBD1. V shed 5 bases and J 0 bases; nucleotides not matched to a gene: 4. This CDR3 is 15 amino acids long. Germline loops: CDR1 SGHNT, CDR2 YYREEE (reference sequence). CDR3 sequence reads: CASRTGGTMNTEAFF. DNA for the CDR3: TGTGCCAGCAGGACAGGGGGCACGATGAACACTGAAGCTTTCTTT.

The chain recombines TRBV9 with TRBJ2-2; TRBD1 aligns across 7 bases. This CDR3 has 17 amino acids. The germline V gene encodes CDR1 SGDLS and CDR2 YYNGEE. V dropped 3 bases and J dropped 3; count of bases not matched to a gene: 11. CDR3 DNA: TGTGCCAGCAGCGCCCAAGACAGGGCGGTTTACACCGGGGAGCTGTTTTTT. Residues: CASSAQDRAVYTGELFF. The variable domain in full, completed from reference TRBV9 and TRBJ2-2, reads DSGVTQTPKHLITATGQRVTLRCSPRSGDLSVYWYQQSLDQGLQFLIQYYNGEERAKGNILERFSAQQFPDLHSELNLSSLELGDSALYFCASSAQDRAVYTGELFFGEGSRLTVL.

The rearrangement links TRBV30 to TRBJ1-2; 8 bases line up with TRBD1. The CDR3 sequence is 14 residues long. CDR1 is GTSNPN and CDR2 is SVGIG in the germline V gene (reference sequence). Germline trimming cut 0 bases from V and 5 bases from J; bases unmatched to any gene: 5. The CDR3, as DNA: TGTGCCTGGAGTGTGGCAGGGGGCTTGTATGGCTACACCTTC. It is translated as CAWSVAGGLYGYTF.

The V call is TRBV19, the J call TRBJ2-3; 8 bases match TRBD1. Germline CDR1 reads LNHDA; CDR2 reads SQIVND (reference sequence). V lost 7 bases and J lost 4; bases outside the gene matches: 7. The CDR3 has 14 amino acids. Here the CDR3 reads CASIPSTGADTQYF. As DNA, the CDR3 is TGTGCCAGTATCCCCTCGACAGGGGCAGATACGCAGTATTTT.